The 32 T cell receptor beta chains presented below share a single source sample, sequenced in a study of blood T cell repertoires in COVID-19. TCRdb's copy holds only in-frame clones and misses some; the assay was immunoSEQ multiplex PCR. Altogether some 340,000 clones are present, approximately 91% being singletons, with the ten largest covering around 3.9%. The sample consisted of PBMCs or T cells enriched from blood (not recorded which). These receptors were taken from a woman aged 25 to 39 who had been exposed to COVID-19.

In regard to this clone: This same CDR3 is encoded by further DNA sequences in the sample. J is TRBJ1-2 and V is TRBV12-3 or TRBV12-4; D is uncertain. Trimming shortened V by 3 bases and J by 2 bases, and 7 bases separated the two germline ends. This CDR3 is 13 amino acids long. CDR3 in DNA: TGTGCCAGCAGTTTGAGCACGAACTATGGCTACACCTTC. Protein sequence: CASSLSTNYGYTF.

CDR3 residues: CASSAQGDTEAFF. The CDR3 coding sequence is TGTGCCAGCAGCGCACAGGGTGACACTGAAGCTTTCTTT. The chain combines TRBV27 with TRBJ1-1; TRBD1 is a possible D gene (6 bases). CDR1 MNHEY and CDR2 SMNVEV come from the germline V gene (reference sequence). The CDR3 is made up of 13 amino acids. The germline V and J ends were trimmed by 6 bases and 3 bases, with 11 bases remaining between them.

The rearrangement links TRBV12-3 or TRBV12-4 to TRBJ2-5; D is unclear. The CDR3 extends over 13 amino acids. V lost 6 bases to trimming and J lost 2 bases, with 10 bases between them. CDR3 coding DNA: TGTGCCAGCAGGTCCGACTCGCAAGAGACCCAGTACTTC. As protein: CASRSDSQETQYF.

V and J are TRBV6-5 and TRBJ2-2; the D is unclear. Germline V gives CDR1 MNHEY, CDR2 SVGAGI. Trimming left V 7 bases short and J 8 bases short, with 8 bases between. The CDR3 has 11 residues. Here the CDR3 DNA reads TGTGCCAGCACCTCTTCTGGGGAGCTGTTTTTT. As protein: CASTSSGELFF.

To note about this clone: The junction departs from germline at one end; a sequencing error may be responsible. CDR3 sequence: CASSYGTGNSRVF. CDR3 sequence (DNA): TGTGCCAGCAGTTACGGAACAGGGAACTCCAGGGTCTTC. The gene calls are TRBV6-5 and TRBJ2-4, with a possible D match to TRBD1 (6 bases). The germline gives CDR1 MNHEY, CDR2 SVGAGI. The CDR3 extends over 13 amino acids.

V and J are TRBV5-1 and TRBJ1-2, with 7 bases matching TRBD1. The CDR3 is made up of 15 amino acids. J gave up 3 bases and V 0 bases, and 5 bases lay outside the gene matches. Germline values: CDR1 SGHRS, CDR2 YFSETQ. CDR3 in DNA: TGCGCCAGCAGCTTGGCAGGGGGTGATTACTATGGCTACACCTTC. It yields the protein CASSLAGGDYYGYTF.

The chain carries TRBV15 and TRBJ2-5, with a tentative D call TRBD2 (6 bases). This CDR3 comprises 17 residues. V lost 5 bases and J lost 2, with 21 bases in between. Germline V gives CDR1 LNHNV, CDR2 YYDKDF (reference sequence). The CDR3 sequence: CATSLSRGSGYQETQYF. For the CDR3, the DNA is TGTGCCACCAGCCTCTCTCGTGGTAGCGGATATCAAGAGACCCAGTACTTC.

The CDR3 is CASSPTRAGELFF. Here the CDR3 DNA reads TGTGCCAGCTCACCTACCCGAGCCGGGGAGCTGTTTTTT. The chain carries TRBV18 and TRBJ2-2; D is unresolved. In germline, CDR1 is KGHSH, CDR2 LQKENI. The CDR3 has 13 amino acids. Trimming pared 3 bases from V and 6 bases from J, leaving 8 bases between.

The chain combines TRBV11-2 with TRBJ1-4; TRBD1 aligns across 8 bases. The germline V gene encodes CDR1 SGHAT and CDR2 FQNNGV. This CDR3 has 16 residues. V lost 5 bases to trimming and J lost 7 bases; unmatched junction nucleotides: 12. The CDR3 loop is CASSVGWGQEREKLFF. CDR3 sequence (DNA): TGTGCCAGCAGCGTAGGATGGGGACAGGAGCGTGAAAAACTGTTTTTT.

The V gene is TRBV6-5, the J gene TRBJ1-2; D gene unclear. Trimming left V 2 bases short and J 0 bases short, with 10 bases between. The CDR3 consists of 15 residues. Per the germline V gene, CDR1 is MNHEY and CDR2 is SVGAGI. The CDR3 DNA sequence: TGTGCCAGCAGTTACGGTGGGCCTTCTAACTATGGCTACACCTTC. Translated: CASSYGGPSNYGYTF.

J is TRBJ2-5 and V is TRBV7-2; 10 bases line up with TRBD1. CDR3 length equals 15 residues. V shed 3 bases and J 5 bases; nucleotides not matched to a gene: 6. The germline gives CDR1 SGHTA, CDR2 FQGNSA. CDR3 sequence reads: CASSFGDRGWETQYF. Written as DNA, the CDR3 is TGTGCCAGCAGCTTTGGGGACAGGGGCTGGGAGACCCAGTACTTC.

This clone was seen just once. This chain uses TRBV11-3 with TRBJ2-1; D is possibly TRBD1 (6 bases). In germline, CDR1 is SGHNT, CDR2 YENEEA. CDR3 length: 15 amino acids. Trimming took off 2 bases at V and 3 bases at J, with 11 bases between the two ends. The CDR3 DNA reads TGTGCCAGCAGCTTAAATTCAGGGGACTACAATGAGCAGTTCTTC. Translating it yields CASSLNSGDYNEQFF.

The chain employs TRBV19 and TRBJ1-3; TRBD1 matches 8 bases. Germline lookup yields CDR1 LNHDA and CDR2 SQIVND (reference sequence). After removal of 9 bases from V and 0 bases from J, the junction contained 7 bases not matched to a gene. The CDR3 spans 15 residues. CDR3 in DNA: TGTGCCAGCTACGGGACAGGCCTCTCTGGAAACACCATATATTTT. This codes for CASYGTGLSGNTIYF.

This rearrangement joins TRBV6-5 to TRBJ1-1; D is ambiguous. With 8 bases removed from V and 1 base from J, the gap between germline ends came to 8 bases. Germline V gene data show CDR1 as MNHEY and CDR2 as SVGAGI. The CDR3 length is 12 residues. The chain's CDR3 is CASGIRNTEAFF. The CDR3 bases are TGTGCCAGCGGCATCAGGAACACTGAAGCTTTCTTT.

V and J are TRBV5-1 and TRBJ1-6; TRBD1 might be the D (6 bases). The V end lost 1 base, the J end lost 7 bases, and 12 bases lay between the germline ends. Germline loops: CDR1 SGHRS, CDR2 YFSETQ. This CDR3 is built from 15 residues. CDR3 protein: CASSLLAGANSPLHF. CDR3 DNA sequence: TGCGCCAGCAGCTTGCTGGCAGGGGCAAATTCACCCCTCCACTTT.

The gene calls are TRBV7-2 and TRBJ2-2; D is possibly TRBD2 (6 bases). Trimming pared 4 bases from V and 7 bases from J, leaving 10 bases between. Germline-derived CDR1 and CDR2 are SGHTA and FQGNSA. This CDR3 is 13 amino acids long. This CDR3 is CASSSWDFGELFF. CDR3 nucleotide sequence: TGTGCCAGCAGCTCCTGGGACTTCGGGGAGCTGTTTTTT. The whole variable domain, remainder taken from reference TRBV7-2 and TRBJ2-2, is GAGVSQSPSNKVTEKGKDVELRCDPISGHTALYWYRQSLGQGLEFLIYFQGNSAPDKSGLPSDRFSAERTGGSVSTLTIQRTQQEDSAVYLCASSSWDFGELFFGEGSRLTVL.

The rearrangement uses TRBV7-2 and TRBJ1-2, with D hard to call. From germline, CDR1 is SGHTA and CDR2 FQGNSA. Trimming pared 3 bases from V and 4 bases from J, leaving 9 bases between. The CDR3 has 13 amino acids. The CDR3 DNA reads as TGTGCCAGCAGCTTTAGTGGTGTCTATGGCTACACCTTC. It is translated as CASSFSGVYGYTF.

The chain joins TRBV2 to TRBJ1-3, with TRBD1 matching 8 bases. The length of the CDR3 is 16 residues. V lost 8 bases, J lost 1 base, and 10 bases stayed unmatched. CDR1 is SNHLY, CDR2 FYNNEI, per germline. This CDR3 reads CASRFRTGKSGNTIYF. CDR3 DNA: TGTGCCAGCCGCTTCCGGACAGGGAAGTCTGGAAACACCATATATTTT.

The chain recombines TRBV7-9 with TRBJ1-2, with 7 bases lining up with TRBD1. From germline, CDR1 is SEHNR and CDR2 FQNEAQ (reference sequence). The CDR3 extends over 15 amino acids. V lost 5 bases, J lost 0 bases, and 6 bases stayed unmatched. CDR3 in DNA: TGTGCCAGCAGCATGACAGGGACAGCTAACTATGGCTACACCTTC. Encoded protein: CASSMTGTANYGYTF. Together with reference TRBV7-9 and TRBJ1-2, the CDR3 gives the full variable domain: DTGVSQNPRHKITKRGQNVTFRCDPISEHNRLYWYRQTLGQGPEFLTYFQNEAQLEKSRLLSDRFSAERPKGSFSTLEIQRTEQGDSAMYLCASSMTGTANYGYTFGSGTRLTVV.

The chain carries TRBV2 and TRBJ1-1, with D tentatively TRBD1 (5 bases). The germline V gene encodes CDR1 SNHLY and CDR2 FYNNEI. CDR3 length: 12 residues. The V and J ends lost 7 bases and 11 bases respectively, with 17 bases between them. The DNA of the CDR3 is TGTGCCAGCAAGTCCGTGGGGCCATCCGCTTTCTTT. This encodes CASKSVGPSAFF. Filled out from reference TRBV2 and TRBJ1-1, the complete variable domain reads EPEVTQTPSHQVTQMGQEVILRCVPISNHLYFYWYRQILGQKVEFLVSFYNNEISEKSEIFDDQFSVERPDGSNFTLKIRSTKLEDSAMYFCASKSVGPSAFFGQGTRLTVV.

This sequence joins TRBV5-1 and TRBJ2-3, with D perhaps TRBD2 (5 bases). Germline CDR1 is SGHRS and CDR2 is YFSETQ. The CDR3 contains 15 residues. Trimming pared 6 bases from V and 2 bases from J, leaving 16 bases between. CDR3 bases: TGCGCCAGCATCGGACTCTCTCCCTTCACAGATACGCAGTATTTT. This sequence encodes CASIGLSPFTDTQYF.

The CDR3 DNA reads as TGTGCCAGCAGTGATGGCCTAGCGATTTCAGATACGCAGTATTTT. Its protein product is CASSDGLAISDTQYF. V is TRBV6-1 and J is TRBJ2-3; D possibly corresponds to TRBD2 (6 bases). CDR1 and CDR2 (germline): MNHNS, SASEGT. Trimming left V 3 bases short and J 4 bases short, with 14 bases between. This CDR3 has 15 residues.

V and J are TRBV4-1 and TRBJ1-1; D is unclear. Germline CDR1 is MGHRA and CDR2 is YSYEKL. With 1 base removed from V and 4 bases from J, the gap between germline ends came to 10 bases. CDR3 length: 14 residues. The chain's CDR3 is CASSQGPAGTEAFF. As DNA, the CDR3 is TGCGCCAGCAGCCAAGGGCCTGCGGGCACTGAAGCTTTCTTT.

This chain uses TRBV4-1 with TRBJ1-6, with TRBD1 as a possible D gene (5 bases). The CDR3 consists of 17 residues. The V gene lost 1 base and the J gene lost 6 bases, with 16 bases spanning the gap. Germline V lookup: CDR1 MGHRA, CDR2 YSYEKL. CDR3 coding DNA: TGCGCCAGCAGCCAAGTCAGTTGGAGGGGCAGTAATTCACCCCTCCACTTT. This codes for CASSQVSWRGSNSPLHF.

This clone was seen only once. V usage is TRBV10-3 and J usage is TRBJ1-2; 9 bases agree with TRBD1. Per germline, CDR1 ENHRY and CDR2 SYGVKD. Trimming took 8 bases from V and 4 from J; bases not matched to a gene: 5. This CDR3 comprises 13 residues. CDR3 bases: TGTGCCATCTCCGGGACAGGGCCCTATGGCTACACCTTC. Amino acid sequence: CAISGTGPYGYTF.

This chain links TRBV29-1 with TRBJ1-2; D is perhaps TRBD1 (6 bases). V dropped 0 bases and J dropped 7 bases, with 12 bases sitting between them. Germline V gene data show CDR1 as SQVTM and CDR2 as ANQGSEA. CDR3 length equals 13 residues. CDR3 DNA: TGCAGCGTTGAAGATGCGGGGGGCCGTGGCTACACCTTC. This encodes CSVEDAGGRGYTF.

The chain couples TRBV5-4 to TRBJ1-2; D is undetermined. From germline, CDR1 is SGHNT and CDR2 YYREEE (reference sequence). The V end was cut by 5 bases, the J end by 4 bases, with 15 bases between. The CDR3 consists of 14 residues. CDR3 sequence reads: CASSYDDTAYGYTF. In nucleotides, the CDR3 is TGTGCCAGCAGTTACGACGACACTGCCTATGGCTACACCTTC.

This clone was observed once. This sequence joins TRBV19 and TRBJ1-1; 8 nucleotides line up with TRBD1. The CDR3 consists of 15 residues. Trimming removed 0 bases from V and 10 bases from J; junction bases left unmatched: 10. CDR1 is LNHDA, CDR2 SQIVND, per germline (reference sequence). The CDR3 DNA sequence: TGTGCCAGTAGTATAGACGGAGGACAGGGTCTCGGAGCTTTCTTT. Encoded protein: CASSIDGGQGLGAFF.

The rearrangement joins TRBV7-6 to TRBJ1-5; 7 nucleotides agree with TRBD1. The length of the CDR3 is 16 residues. The V gene's germline CDR1 is SGHVS and CDR2 FNYEAQ. The junction had 13 bases not matched to a gene; V was cut back by 6 bases and J by 5 bases. In DNA, the CDR3 is TGTGCCAGCAGTCGGGGTCCGGGACAGAAAGATCAGCCCCAGCATTTT. It specifies CASSRGPGQKDQPQHF.

The gene calls are TRBV18 and TRBJ1-6; possible D gene TRBD1, 5 bases. CDR1 and CDR2 from the germline V gene are KGHSH and LQKENI. The CDR3 is made up of 17 amino acids. Between the trimmed V and J ends, which lost 5 bases and 5 bases, there was a span of 19 bases. CDR3 sequence: CASSSGEGQRNNSPLHF. Written as DNA, the CDR3 is TGTGCCAGCTCATCTGGGGAGGGGCAGAGGAATAATTCACCCCTCCACTTT.

This clone was counted once. The V and J genes are TRBV5-4 and TRBJ2-5; the D gene is possibly TRBD1 (6 bases). This CDR3 spans 14 amino acids. CDR1 is SGHNT and CDR2 is YYREEE in the germline V gene (reference sequence). Trimming left V 5 bases short and J 2 bases short, with 13 bases between. The CDR3 DNA sequence: TGTGCCAGCAGGAAGGGGCAGGGGCAAGAGACCCAGTACTTC. It yields the protein CASRKGQGQETQYF.

The chain links TRBV19 to TRBJ1-5, with D maybe TRBD1 (5 bases). This CDR3 has 15 amino acids. The germline V gene has CDR1 LNHDA and CDR2 SQIVND (reference sequence). Trimming stripped 2 bases from V and 3 bases from J, with 11 bases between. The CDR3 coding sequence is TGTGCCAGTAGTATATGGGGGGTGACCAATCAGCCCCAGCATTTT. This translates into CASSIWGVTNQPQHF. Supplemented by reference TRBV19 and TRBJ1-5, the full variable domain reads DGGITQSPKYLFRKEGQNVTLSCEQNLNHDAMYWYRQDPGQGLRLIYYSQIVNDFQKGDIAEGYSVSREKKESFPLTVTSAQKNPTAFYLCASSIWGVTNQPQHFGDGTRLSIL.